This paragraph reports one T cell receptor (beta chain). This entry comes from a study of blood T cell repertoires in COVID-19. Turning to the study itself: The study drew acute and convalescent COVID-19 samples from the United States, Italy and Spain.

The authors' processing: From reference gene primer amplification, estimates of nucleated cell counts were derived. TCRdb's table, derived via immunoSEQ multiplex PCR, lists solely in-frame clones and lacks some. The V and J calls and clone size were taken over from that table, and D and trimming were inferred from the DNA. The sample records about 120,000 clones, approximately 90% being singletons. The origin of this receptor is a man aged 35 to 55 with acute or convalescent COVID-19. The sample taken for sequencing was peripheral blood.

CDR3 region: CASSLSGSIEQFF. In nucleotides, the CDR3 is TGTGCCAGCAGCTTAAGCGGGAGTATTGAGCAGTTCTTC. The chain has TRBV11-3 and TRBJ2-1; 8 bases agree with TRBD2. Trimming cost V 2 bases and J 9 bases; bases outside gene matches: 3. Germline CDR1 SGHNT, CDR2 YENEEA. The CDR3 has 13 amino acids.